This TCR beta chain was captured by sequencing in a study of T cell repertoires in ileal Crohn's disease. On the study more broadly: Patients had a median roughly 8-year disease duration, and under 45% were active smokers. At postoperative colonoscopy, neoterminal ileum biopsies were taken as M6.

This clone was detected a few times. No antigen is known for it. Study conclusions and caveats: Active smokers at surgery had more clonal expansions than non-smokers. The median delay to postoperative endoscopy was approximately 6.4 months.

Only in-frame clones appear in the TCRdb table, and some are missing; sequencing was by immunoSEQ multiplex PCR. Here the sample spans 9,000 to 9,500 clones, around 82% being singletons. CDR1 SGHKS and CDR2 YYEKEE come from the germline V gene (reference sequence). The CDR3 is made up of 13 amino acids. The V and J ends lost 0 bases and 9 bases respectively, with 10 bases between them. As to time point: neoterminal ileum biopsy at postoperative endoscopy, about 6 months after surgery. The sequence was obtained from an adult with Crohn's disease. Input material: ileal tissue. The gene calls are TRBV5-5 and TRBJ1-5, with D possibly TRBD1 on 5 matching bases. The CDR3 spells CASSLEWGGPQHF. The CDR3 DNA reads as TGTGCCAGCAGCTTGGAATGGGGCGGGCCCCAGCATTTT.